These 16 T cell receptor beta chains originate from one sample sequenced in a study of CD8+ T cells in alopecia areata. Following extraction, RNA underwent reverse transcription to cDNA, which served as the sequencing template. Profiling relied on immunoSEQ multiplex PCR, and the TCRdb table lists in-frame clones only, not all of them. The table includes about 210,000 clones, just over 65% detected once. Treatment given: oral pan-JAK inhibitor, 5-10 mg twice daily. The material was CD4+ T cells sorted from blood, obtained at approximately week 42, from a patient treated with tofacitinib. These receptors all come from a human donor with alopecia areata.

The sample holds a few counts of this clone. The CDR3 nucleotides read TGTGCCACCAGCACAAGACAGGGCCACGAGCAGTACTTC. Protein product: CATSTRQGHEQYF. This rearrangement joins TRBV15 to TRBJ2-7, with 7 bases aligning to TRBD1. Trimming removed 4 bases from V and 5 bases from J; junction bases left unmatched: 5. CDR1 and CDR2 (germline): LNHNV, YYDKDF (reference sequence). The CDR3 sequence is 13 residues long.

In its sample, this clone was seen a few times. The rearrangement joins TRBV19 to TRBJ2-1; D ambiguous. CDR3 size: 13 residues. The V end lost 3 bases, the J end lost 10 bases, and 13 bases lay between the germline ends. The germline V gene has CDR1 LNHDA and CDR2 SQIVND (reference sequence). The CDR3 DNA reads TGTGCCAGTAGTATTCAGGCGACTCGGGAGCAGTTCTTC. Its translation: CASSIQATREQFF.

In this sample, this clone turned up a few times. This chain uses TRBV6-1 with TRBJ1-2, with D maybe TRBD1 (5 bases). In germline, CDR1 is MNHNS, CDR2 SASEGT. V lost 9 bases and J lost 6, with 17 bases in between. The CDR3 totals 13 residues. For the CDR3, the DNA is TGTGCCAGTACAGGAAACGTCTACGATGGCTACACCTTC. Translation: CASTGNVYDGYTF.

CDR3 loop: CASSSGAGGPKETQYF. The CDR3 region has the DNA TGTGCCAGCAGCTCGGGCGCGGGGGGGCCCAAAGAGACCCAGTACTTC. The J gene is TRBJ2-5, the V gene TRBV7-3; TRBD2 aligns across 9 bases. The CDR3 covers 16 residues. V lost 4 bases and J lost 3; bases outside the gene matches: 9. CDR1 is SGHTA and CDR2 is FQGTGA in the germline V gene.

Here the CDR3 DNA reads TGTGCCACCAGCAGAGCGACAGACACAGATACGCAGTATTTT. This translates into CATSRATDTDTQYF. This rearrangement joins TRBV15 to TRBJ2-3, with D perhaps TRBD1 (5 bases). In germline, CDR1 is LNHNV, CDR2 YYDKDF (reference sequence). The CDR3 is 14 amino acids. V gave up 1 base and J gave up 2 bases, with 7 bases separating them.

This clone has just one count. This rearrangement joins TRBV29-1 to TRBJ2-7, with D possibly TRBD1 on 6 matching bases. Deletions cut 4 bases from V and 5 bases from J, with 15 bases between. The CDR3 contains 13 residues. Germline values: CDR1 SQVTM, CDR2 ANQGSEA. The CDR3 loop reads CSVVGRGYNEQYF. CDR3 DNA: TGCAGCGTTGTCGGCAGGGGCTACAACGAGCAGTACTTC.

This chain connects TRBV10-3 to TRBJ1-5, with 9 bases that match TRBD1. The germline V gene has CDR1 ENHRY and CDR2 SYGVKD. This CDR3 has 16 residues. V trimming: 4 bases; J trimming: 9 bases; junction bases outside the gene matches: 13. DNA for the CDR3: TGTGCCATCAGTGGGGTCCCCGGGACAGGGACGGCGCCCCAGCATTTT. The encoded protein is CAISGVPGTGTAPQHF.

The rearrangement uses TRBV6-6 and TRBJ1-5; D is perhaps TRBD1 (5 bases). CDR1 and CDR2 (germline): MNHNY, SVGAGI (reference sequence). The V end was cut by 7 bases, the J end by 2 bases, with 18 bases between. The CDR3 is 16 residues long. CDR3 residues: CASTPGTGVGNQPQHF. The CDR3 nucleotides are TGTGCCAGCACTCCTGGGACCGGGGTTGGCAATCAGCCCCAGCATTTT.

The chain joins TRBV28 to TRBJ1-1; D is perhaps TRBD1 (5 bases). Trimming stripped 7 bases from V and 1 base from J, with 10 bases between. Germline V lookup: CDR1 MDHEN, CDR2 SYDVKM. The CDR3 contains 13 residues. The CDR3 loop is CASTRQSNTEAFF. The CDR3 region has the DNA TGTGCCAGCACCCGACAGTCGAACACTGAAGCTTTCTTT.

The V gene is TRBV21-1, the J gene TRBJ2-3; the D call of TRBD2 is as the table states it, not checked on the DNA. TRBV21-1 constitutes a pseudogene. The CDR3 runs 16 residues. CDR3 DNA sequence: TGTGCCAGCAGCAAGATGGGCGGGGAGTACACAGATACGCAGTATTTT. It translates to CASSKMGGEYTDTQYF.

This clone has more than one count but fewer than ten. The CDR3 sequence is CASSSLPVSEAFF. The CDR3 DNA reads TGTGCCAGCAGTAGCTTGCCGGTGTCTGAAGCTTTCTTT. The rearrangement links TRBV7-2 to TRBJ1-1; no clear D. V dropped 6 bases and J dropped 6 bases, with 14 bases sitting between them. The CDR3 is 13 amino acids. Germline V gene lookup returns CDR1 SGHTA and CDR2 FQGNSA.

The rearrangement links TRBV7-2 to TRBJ2-4; D remains unclear. This CDR3 is 15 amino acids long. The V gene lost 5 bases and the J gene lost 0 bases, with 11 bases spanning the gap. Germline CDR1 SGHTA, CDR2 FQGNSA. This CDR3 reads CASSPIELAKNIQYF. CDR3 DNA: TGTGCCAGCAGCCCAATCGAGCTAGCCAAAAACATTCAGTACTTC.

This clone was seen a handful of times. The chain couples TRBV30 to TRBJ2-1; D is uncertain. Germline lookup yields CDR1 GTSNPN and CDR2 SVGIG (reference sequence). The CDR3 consists of 11 residues. The V end lost 3 bases, the J end lost 10 bases, and 10 bases lay between the germline ends. CDR3 in DNA: TGTGCCTGGAGCCTAGGGCCAGAGCAGTTCTTC. Translation gives CAWSLGPEQFF.

The chain couples TRBV5-1 to TRBJ1-4; D is unclear. The V end was cut by 2 bases, the J end by 6 bases, with 11 bases between. The CDR3 consists of 14 residues. The V gene's germline CDR1 is SGHRS and CDR2 YFSETQ. CDR3 sequence reads: CASSFGIPDEKLFF. Here the CDR3 DNA reads TGCGCCAGCAGCTTTGGTATCCCTGATGAAAAACTGTTTTTT.

This clone appeared a single time. The V call is TRBV11-2, the J call TRBJ2-2; tentative D call: TRBD2 (5 bases). V was shortened by 2 bases and J by 1 base, with 11 bases between the two germline ends. The CDR3 covers 16 residues. Germline V CDR1 and CDR2: SGHAT, FQNNGV. In DNA form, the CDR3 reads TGTGCCAGCAGCTTAAGATCCGGGAAGAACACCGGGGAGCTGTTTTTT. It translates to CASSLRSGKNTGELFF.

The rearrangement links TRBV5-6 to TRBJ2-1; D unclear. Trimming pared 2 bases from V and 3 bases from J, leaving 6 bases between. The CDR3 is 13 amino acids. The germline V gene encodes CDR1 SGHDT and CDR2 YYEEEE. CDR3 nucleotide sequence: TGTGCCAGCAGCTTCTATGTCTACAATGAGCAGTTCTTC. It translates to CASSFYVYNEQFF.